The sequence of this T cell receptor beta chain was determined in a study of human thymus T cells. General study points: Unrelated individuals reportedly shared highly overlapping thymic TCR repertoires. V and J genes seemed to be used with bias in thymic and blood repertoires.

The table came from immunoSEQ multiplex PCR; TCRdb's copy has only in-frame clones and leaves some out. Seen here are approximately 71,000 clones, 95% observed once, and the top ten hold under 0.04%. This CDR3 spans 13 amino acids. Germline loops: CDR1 LGHNT, CDR2 FRNRAP. V gave up 7 bases and J gave up 9 bases, with 16 bases separating them. Thymus specimens were resections from corrective heart surgery. Serving as donors were healthy Finnish infants, each of whom was having open corrective surgery for congenital heart defects. To note about this clone: Its antigen is not known.

The TCR sequence derives from a girl younger than two with a congenital heart defect but otherwise immunologically healthy. The rearrangement links TRBV12-5 to TRBJ1-5; D call uncertain. Input material: thymus tissue. In DNA, the CDR3 is TGTGCTAGTGCCTATATAGGCCCAGGGCCCCAGCATTTT. This gives the protein CASAYIGPGPQHF.